This TCR beta chain was sequenced for a study of early T cells in non-severe SARS-CoV-2 infection. Germline CDR1 reads SGHVS; CDR2 reads FNYEAQ. This CDR3 is built from 11 residues. This clonotype was seen ten or more times. Sequence at one end of the junction differs from germline and may be a read error. Separate cDNA molecules each had unique molecular identifiers attached to them. TCRdb itself ran the 5' RACE reads through MiXCR, one entry per CDR3 protein. In the table there are just over 60,000 distinct CDR3 sequences, approximately 9% of which are singletons. This receptor was obtained from an adult who was a healthcare worker with PCR-confirmed SARS-CoV-2 infection or an uninfected control (not recorded which). The specimen sequenced was whole blood. The chain carries TRBV7-6 and TRBJ2-3; D may be TRBD2 (6 bases). This CDR3 reads CASSLAFTQYF. For the CDR3, the DNA is TGTGCCAGCAGCCTAGCGTTTACGCAGTATTTT. The variable domain in full, with the rest retrieved from reference TRBV7-6 and TRBJ2-3, is GAGVSQSPRYKVTKRGQDVALRCDPISGHVSLYWYRQALGQGPEFLTYFNYEAQQDKSGLPNDRFSAERPEGSISTLTIQRTEQRDSAMYRCASSLAFTQYFGPGTRLTVL.